The 18 T cell receptor beta chains presented below share a single source sample, sequenced in a study of blood T cells in healthy people across ages. A second PCR, run for roughly 7 to 11 cycles, used a sample-barcoded 5' primer plus a J-beta primer mix. TCRdb re-analysed the 5' RACE reads in MiXCR, keeping a single row per CDR3 protein. The sample consists of 800,000 to 950,000 distinct CDR3 sequences, just under 30% of them appearing once. These records were also assigned to another study, of T cells of mothers and their children.

The sequenced sample was blood. The receptors stem from a woman between 35 and 50 years old in good health.

The V call is TRBV20-1, the J call TRBJ2-2, with TRBD2 matching 10 bases. V lost 4 bases to trimming and J lost 7 bases; unmatched junction nucleotides: 12. Germline V gene data show CDR1 as DFQATT and CDR2 as SNEGSKA (reference sequence). This CDR3 contains 16 residues. In DNA, the CDR3 is TGCAGTGCTACTCTAGCGGGGGTTAATTTGGGCGGGGAGCTGTTTTTT. As protein: CSATLAGVNLGGELFF.

Ten or more counts support this clonotype. The chain employs TRBV12-3 or TRBV12-4 and TRBJ2-1; D not resolved. The CDR3 extends over 12 amino acids. Deletions cut 5 bases from V and 3 bases from J, with 5 bases between. The CDR3 loop is CASSMGYNEQFF. The CDR3, as DNA: TGTGCCAGCAGTATGGGCTACAATGAGCAGTTCTTC.

The sample holds many counts of this clonotype. The chain has TRBV18 and TRBJ2-7; possible D gene TRBD2, 6 bases. V lost 3 bases, J lost 4 bases, and 19 bases lay in between. The CDR3 loop spans 16 amino acids. The V gene's germline CDR1 is KGHSH and CDR2 LQKENI. CDR3 residues: CASSPSMITGGYEQYF. The DNA of the CDR3 is TGTGCCAGCTCACCGTCAATGATTACAGGAGGGTACGAGCAGTACTTC.

This clonotype was detected only a few times. The chain employs TRBV7-2 and TRBJ2-2; D call uncertain. CDR3 length: 13 residues. CDR1 SGHTA and CDR2 FQGNSA come from the germline V gene. The V end lost 1 base, the J end lost 7 bases, and 7 bases lay between the germline ends. The CDR3 DNA sequence: TGTGCCAGCAGCTTAGGAGCAGGCGGGGAGCTGTTTTTT. It yields the protein CASSLGAGGELFF.

A few counts support this clonotype. The chain joins TRBV9 to TRBJ2-7, with TRBD2 matching over 14 bases. V was clipped by 4 bases and J by 2 bases; unmatched bases: 2. CDR1 and CDR2 (germline): SGDLS, YYNGEE. The length of the CDR3 is 15 residues. CDR3 loop: CASSMTSGGAYEQYF. CDR3 DNA: TGTGCCAGCAGCATGACTAGCGGGGGGGCCTACGAGCAGTACTTC.

The gene calls are TRBV9 and TRBJ2-7, with D perhaps assigned TRBD1 or TRBD2 (6 bases each). Germline V gives CDR1 SGDLS, CDR2 YYNGEE. The CDR3 is 15 residues long. V was cut by 3 bases and J by 0 bases, with 13 bases left in between. The CDR3 reads CASSEGGSFSYEQYF. The CDR3 coding sequence is TGTGCCAGCAGCGAGGGGGGCAGCTTCTCCTACGAGCAGTACTTC.

As regards this clonotype: A read error may produce the germline difference seen at one junction end. The rearrangement links TRBV28 to TRBJ2-3, with D possibly called TRBD1 or TRBD2 (5 bases each). Germline values: CDR1 MDHEN, CDR2 SYDVKM. The CDR3 spans 15 residues. CDR3 protein: CAGSLLVGGTDTQYF. The CDR3 coding sequence is TGTGCCGGCAGTTTATTGGTGGGGGGCACAGATACGCAGTATTTT. The whole variable domain, remainder taken from reference TRBV28 and TRBJ2-3, is DVKVTQSSRYLVKRTGEKVFLECVQDMDHENMFWYRQDPGLGLRLIYFSYDVKMKEKGDIPEGYSVSREKKERFSLILESASTNQTSMYLCAGSLLVGGTDTQYFGPGTRLTVL.

This clonotype was recorded many times. Here the CDR3 DNA reads TGCAGCGTGACTGGACAGGGGGTCTTCGGTGAGCAGTTCTTC. This gives the protein CSVTGQGVFGEQFF. The chain uses TRBV29-1 and TRBJ2-1; 10 positions match TRBD1. The CDR3 has 14 residues. CDR1 SQVTM and CDR2 ANQGSEA come from the germline V gene. The V segment lost 6 bases and the J segment 9 bases; nucleotides outside the gene matches: 11.

This clonotype was counted a single time. This chain joins TRBV2 and TRBJ1-4; D not resolved. There are 13 residues in the CDR3. Germline-derived CDR1 and CDR2 are SNHLY and FYNNEI. Trimming took 8 bases from V and 0 from J, leaving 7 bases between them. CDR3 in amino acids: CASGTPTNEKLFF. CDR3 sequence (DNA): TGTGCCAGCGGCACCCCAACTAATGAAAAACTGTTTTTT.

In this sample, this clonotype turned up once. This chain connects TRBV7-9 to TRBJ2-7; possible D gene TRBD2, 5 bases. With 5 bases removed from V and 3 bases from J, the gap between germline ends came to 14 bases. Germline CDR1 and CDR2: SEHNR and FQNEAQ (reference sequence). The CDR3 has 14 residues. CDR3: CASSPSGMNYEQYF. In nucleotides, the CDR3 is TGTGCCAGCAGCCCTTCCGGGATGAACTACGAGCAGTACTTC.

The chain carries TRBV29-1 and TRBJ2-1; D might be TRBD1 (5 bases). The V end lost 5 bases, the J end lost 6 bases, and 11 bases lay between the germline ends. The germline CDR1 and CDR2 sequences are SQVTM and ANQGSEA. The CDR3 sequence is 12 residues long. The CDR3 bases are TGCAGCGTTCTTCAGGGTGGCAATGAGCAGTTCTTC. It encodes CSVLQGGNEQFF.

This clonotype was recorded a few times. The genes are TRBV5-1 and TRBJ1-1, with D perhaps TRBD1 (6 bases). CDR1 and CDR2 (germline): SGHRS, YFSETQ. The V end was cut by 5 bases, the J end by 1 base, with 12 bases between. The CDR3 length is 14 residues. The CDR3 reads CASRSGQPNTEAFF. The DNA of the CDR3 is TGCGCCAGCAGATCGGGACAACCGAACACTGAAGCTTTCTTT.

This clonotype has a single count. The chain recombines TRBV7-9 with TRBJ2-5, with a tentative D call TRBD2 (5 bases). Germline V lookup: CDR1 SEHNR, CDR2 FQNEAQ (reference sequence). This CDR3 has 14 amino acids. The germline V and J ends were trimmed by 3 bases and 4 bases, with 12 bases remaining between them. The CDR3 protein is CASSFGGSGETQYF. CDR3 nucleotide sequence: TGTGCCAGCAGCTTTGGAGGATCCGGAGAGACCCAGTACTTC.

A remark on this clonotype: Just one base apart from a much larger clone, this may be a read error. The chain employs TRBV15 and TRBJ2-7; TRBD2 might be the D (5 bases). Germline V lookup: CDR1 LNHNV, CDR2 YYDKDF (reference sequence). The CDR3 sequence is 15 residues long. This CDR3 reads CAASSPQRGAYEQYF. In DNA form, the CDR3 reads TGTGCCGCCAGCAGTCCCCAACGGGGAGCCTACGAGCAGTACTTC.

The V gene is TRBV4-1, the J gene TRBJ2-1; 10 bases fit TRBD2. The CDR3 extends over 15 amino acids. Germline loops: CDR1 MGHRA, CDR2 YSYEKL. Trimming at V came to 6 bases and at J to 4 bases, leaving 6 bases not matched to a gene. The CDR3 nucleotides read TGCGCCAGCAGACACATAGCGGGGGGTTACAATGAGCAGTTCTTC. It codes for CASRHIAGGYNEQFF.

This clonotype has a count of ten or more. The rearrangement links TRBV27 to TRBJ2-7, with 8 bases that match TRBD1. Trimming cost V 6 bases and J 6 bases; bases outside gene matches: 19. Germline V CDR1 and CDR2: MNHEY, SMNVEV (reference sequence). This CDR3 has 17 residues. The chain's CDR3 is CASSLFLVGRGRGEQYF. CDR3 sequence (DNA): TGTGCCAGCAGCCTATTCCTGGTGGGCAGGGGGCGGGGCGAGCAGTACTTC.

The chain is built from TRBV2 and TRBJ2-7; D remains unclear. Germline assignment: CDR1 SNHLY and CDR2 FYNNEI. The CDR3 totals 14 residues. Trimming pared 3 bases from V and 2 bases from J, leaving 11 bases between. The CDR3 coding sequence is TGTGCCAGCAGTGAGCGCAGCAAAGCCTACGAGCAGTACTTC. Translating it yields CASSERSKAYEQYF.

This clonotype was counted only a few times. This chain joins TRBV5-1 and TRBJ1-1; weak D call: TRBD1 (6 bases). The ends were cut back, 3 bases at V and 4 bases at J, with 16 bases in the middle. The CDR3 has 15 residues. Germline V gene sequence: CDR1 SGHRS, CDR2 YFSETQ. CDR3 nucleotides: TGCGCCAGCAGCTCACAAGGGGGGGAGAGCACTGAAGCTTTCTTT. Encoded protein: CASSSQGGESTEAFF.